A selection of T cell receptor beta chains follows, all from one sample in a study of T cells in Graves' hyperthyroidism and ophthalmopathy. TCRdb fed the multiplex PCR reads into MiXCR, producing one record per CDR3 protein. The sample consists of around 600,000 distinct CDR3 sequences, roughly 14% of them appearing once. Sequenced material: blood. All receptors come from a woman in her thirties with Graves' hyperthyroidism. Each CDR3 is given without its conserved first and last residue. Fields, in order: J gene, V gene, CDR3 protein.

>TRBJ2-7|TRBV11-3
ASSRGTARQY
>TRBJ1-1|TRBV4-3
ASSQDRGVGTEAF
>TRBJ2-5|TRBV13
ASSSSGRAGETQY
>TRBJ1-2|TRBV29-1
SASGTAFGYT
>TRBJ2-7|TRBV18
ASSLSGSIYEQY
>TRBJ2-2|TRBV12-3/TRBV12-4
ASSLFWLADTGELF
>TRBJ2-7|TRBV10-2
ASRSGGNTYEQY
>TRBJ2-3|TRBV7-3
ASSFTSGRTDTQY
>TRBJ2-1|TRBV20-1
SARAAAGLPYNEQF
>TRBJ2-1|TRBV27
ASSFLRLAGGLDEQF
>TRBJ2-7|TRBV3-2
ASSHPCGGPGGKQY
>TRBJ1-1|TRBV10-3
AIGQGEAF
>TRBJ2-3|TRBV24-1
ATSGTSTDTQY
>TRBJ2-7|TRBV5-1
ASRRDSPNSYEQY
>TRBJ2-3|TRBV19
ASRPRTGNADTQY
>TRBJ2-5|TRBV7-2
ASSRNHGNQETQY
>TRBJ2-7|TRBV3-1
ASSQVAGGFYEQY
>TRBJ2-5|TRBV19
ASSMSPAGLVTQY
>TRBJ2-1|TRBV18
ASSTGLAESDEQF
>TRBJ2-3|TRBV4-1
ASSQEGDTQY
>TRBJ1-1|TRBV9
ASSVAPGTNTEAF
>TRBJ2-6|TRBV12-3/TRBV12-4
ASLYRGGANVLT
>TRBJ2-3|TRBV30
ARSPTGVLTDTQY
>TRBJ2-2|TRBV10-3
AISEKRQGEAGELF
>TRBJ1-1|TRBV3-1
ASSQQGNTEAF
>TRBJ1-1|TRBV10-3
AISESAGPDTEAF
>TRBJ2-7|TRBV20-1
SARDRGTGDGEQY
>TRBJ2-7|TRBV7-2
ASSRYRDPSYEQY
>TRBJ2-1|TRBV4-2
ASSARRGYTPLSYNEQF
>TRBJ1-1|TRBV13
ASSFQGLNTEAF
>TRBJ2-5|TRBV7-9
ALPGQGIETQY
>TRBJ1-6|TRBV6-1
ASSEGALNSPLH
>TRBJ2-3|TRBV5-1
ASSRLAGGDTGTQY
>TRBJ2-7|TRBV5-6
ASSLEASGRQTYEQY
>TRBJ2-3|TRBV6-2/TRBV6-3
ASSRWASGYRTDTQY
>TRBJ2-1|TRBV2
ASLTNNEQF
>TRBJ2-3|TRBV29-1
SVYGLAGVRLSTDTQY
>TRBJ2-7|TRBV6-1
ASSVLPSSPYEQY
>TRBJ2-7|TRBV12-3/TRBV12-4
ASSFNYGEQY
>TRBJ2-7|TRBV12-3/TRBV12-4
ASSLAVYEQY
>TRBJ1-3|TRBV7-2
ASRTASGNTIY
>TRBJ1-5|TRBV28
ASSQGQGAGDQPQH
>TRBJ2-1|TRBV10-3
AIRNREGQYNEQF
>TRBJ2-7|TRBV3-1
ASSPGLPYEQY
>TRBJ2-3|TRBV28
ASSYPGLPQPSTDTQY
>TRBJ2-5|TRBV5-1
ASSLEDETQY
>TRBJ1-1|TRBV7-2
ASSSDRARNTEAF
>TRBJ2-3|TRBV9
ASSVDLGGPDTQY